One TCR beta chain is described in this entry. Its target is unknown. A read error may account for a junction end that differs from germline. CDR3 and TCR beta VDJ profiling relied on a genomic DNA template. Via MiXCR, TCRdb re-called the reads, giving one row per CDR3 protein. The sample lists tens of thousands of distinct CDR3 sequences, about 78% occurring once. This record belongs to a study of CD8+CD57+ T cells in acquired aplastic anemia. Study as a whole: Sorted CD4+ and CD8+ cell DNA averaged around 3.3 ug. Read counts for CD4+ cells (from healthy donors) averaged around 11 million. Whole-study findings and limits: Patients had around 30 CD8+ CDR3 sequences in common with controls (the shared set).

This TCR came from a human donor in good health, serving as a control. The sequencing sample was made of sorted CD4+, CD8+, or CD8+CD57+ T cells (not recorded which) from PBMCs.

Written as DNA, the CDR3 is TGTACCAGCAGCCCAGAGTTTGGGTCTGGAAACACCATATATTTT. This codes for CTSSPEFGSGNTIYF. The chain employs TRBV7-7 and TRBJ1-3; D gene unclear. Germline V lookup: CDR1 SSHAT, CDR2 FNYEAQ (reference sequence). The CDR3 is 15 residues long.